Below are 18 T cell receptor beta chains sequenced from a single sample in a study of regulatory T cells in long-lasting Graves disease. CDR3 regions were amplified by Arm-PCR using iRepertoire HTBI primers to build TCR beta libraries. TCRdb re-called the multiplex PCR reads with MiXCR, one entry per CDR3 protein. The table shows under 400,000 distinct CDR3 sequences, with around 17% occurring only once. Time point reported: newly diagnosed GD, antithyroid drugs for less than 3 months. RNA isolated from PBMCs was used to make the TCR library. The sample was also reused in another study, on T cells in Graves' hyperthyroidism and ophthalmopathy.

Sample: peripheral blood mononuclear cells (PBMCs), taken at new diagnosis, from a patient treated with antithyroid drugs. These receptors were collected from a man aged 40-49 years with Graves disease.

The chain recombines TRBV20-1 with TRBJ2-1, with TRBD1 identical over 9 bases. CDR1 DFQATT and CDR2 SNEGSKA come from the germline V gene (reference sequence). The CDR3 loop spans 15 amino acids. Trimming took 3 bases from V and 7 from J; bases not matched to a gene: 10. The CDR3 region is CSASPGTGYGNEQFF. In nucleotides, the CDR3 is TGCAGTGCTAGCCCCGGGACAGGGTATGGTAATGAGCAGTTCTTC.

In its sample, this clonotype was seen many times. The chain recombines TRBV20-1 with TRBJ2-2; 9 positions match TRBD2. With 4 bases clipped from V and 7 bases from J, the junction kept 13 bases outside the gene matches. The CDR3 runs to 16 residues. Per germline, CDR1 DFQATT and CDR2 SNEGSKA (reference sequence). The CDR3 reads CSAKYGGGASSGELFF. In DNA, the CDR3 is TGCAGTGCTAAATATGGCGGGGGGGCCTCTAGCGGGGAGCTGTTTTTT.

V is TRBV4-2 and J is TRBJ2-5; D may be TRBD1 (6 bases). Trimming removed 5 bases at V and 0 bases at J, with 16 bases between. This CDR3 has 16 residues. Germline V gives CDR1 LGHNA, CDR2 YNFKEQ. The CDR3 sequence: CASSDPDRRYQETQYF. The DNA of the CDR3 is TGTGCCAGCAGCGACCCCGACAGGAGGTACCAAGAGACCCAGTACTTC.

The V call is TRBV27, the J call TRBJ2-2; no reliable D call. Germline V gene data show CDR1 as MNHEY and CDR2 as SMNVEV (reference sequence). This CDR3 region has 14 residues. The V and J ends lost 3 bases and 7 bases respectively, with 12 bases between them. The CDR3, as DNA: TGTGCCAGCAGTTTGCTGGACGGTTACGGGGAGCTGTTTTTT. It is translated as CASSLLDGYGELFF.

This clonotype was observed a few times. J is TRBJ1-6 and V is TRBV11-3; perhaps TRBD1 as D (6 bases). There are 15 residues in the CDR3. V gave up 6 bases and J gave up 6 bases, with 15 bases separating them. Per germline, CDR1 SGHNT and CDR2 YENEEA. The CDR3 loop reads CASREDPGANSPLHF. The CDR3 coding sequence is TGTGCCAGCAGGGAAGATCCAGGGGCTAATTCACCCCTCCACTTT.

This clonotype was recorded many times. V gene TRBV2 combines with J gene TRBJ1-1; D gene ambiguous. The CDR3 contains 13 residues. Trimming took off 4 bases at V and 11 bases at J, with 17 bases between the two ends. Germline CDR1 is SNHLY and CDR2 is FYNNEI. Here the CDR3 reads CASSGIERGPAFF. The DNA of the CDR3 is TGTGCCAGCAGTGGGATCGAACGGGGTCCGGCTTTCTTT. The variable domain in full, completed from reference TRBV2 and TRBJ1-1, reads EPEVTQTPSHQVTQMGQEVILRCVPISNHLYFYWYRQILGQKVEFLVSFYNNEISEKSEIFDDQFSVERPDGSNFTLKIRSTKLEDSAMYFCASSGIERGPAFFGQGTRLTVV.

The chain combines TRBV4-2 with TRBJ2-1; no firm D call. CDR3 length equals 13 residues. Germline-derived CDR1 and CDR2 are LGHNA and YNFKEQ. With 7 bases removed from V and 9 bases from J, the gap between germline ends came to 16 bases. In nucleotides, the CDR3 is TGTGCCAGCAATCCCCGAGGTGGCGGTGAGCAGTTCTTC. Amino acids: CASNPRGGGEQFF.

As concerns this clonotype: A much bigger clone sits one base away, suggesting this may be a read error. The genes are TRBV6-5 and TRBJ1-1; TRBD1 matches at 7 bases. V was clipped by 2 bases and J by 11 bases; unmatched bases: 5. This CDR3 contains 12 residues. Germline CDR1 is MNHEY and CDR2 is SVGAGI. CDR3 sequence (DNA): TGTGCCAGCAGTTACCCGGGACAGTTGGCTTTCTTT. Encoded protein: CASSYPGQLAFF.

This clonotype was counted once. This chain uses TRBV28 with TRBJ2-7, with a tentative D call TRBD1 (6 bases). Germline CDR1 MDHEN, CDR2 SYDVKM. V was pared by 0 bases and J by 5 bases, with 17 bases between. The CDR3 runs 16 residues. The CDR3 DNA sequence: TGTGCCAGCAGTTTATGGGACAGTTCCCGGGTCGACGAGCAGTACTTC. Translating gives CASSLWDSSRVDEQYF.

This clonotype was counted many times. This chain joins TRBV18 and TRBJ2-1, with D perhaps TRBD1 (5 bases). CDR3 size: 16 residues. Germline V gene data show CDR1 as KGHSH and CDR2 as LQKENI. Deletions cut 6 bases from V and 4 bases from J, with 19 bases between. This CDR3 reads CASSRSTRRAYNEQFF. The CDR3 coding sequence is TGTGCCAGCTCCCGATCGACCCGCAGGGCTTACAATGAGCAGTTCTTC.

There are many counts of this clonotype. The chain couples TRBV2 to TRBJ2-1; 8 positions match TRBD2. The junction had 3 bases not matched to a gene; V was cut back by 0 bases and J by 2 bases. The germline V gene encodes CDR1 SNHLY and CDR2 FYNNEI. This CDR3 region has 16 residues. CDR3 nucleotide sequence: TGTGCCAGCAGTGAAGCGATAGCGGGGACCTACAATGAGCAGTTCTTC. Protein: CASSEAIAGTYNEQFF.

The CDR3 here is CASSQGPGAQETQYF. The CDR3 coding sequence is TGTGCCAGCAGCCAAGGTCCGGGGGCACAAGAGACCCAGTACTTC. The V gene is TRBV14, the J gene TRBJ2-1, with D perhaps being TRBD1 or TRBD2 (6 bases each). The J call is uncertain, as TRBJ2-5 better fits the DNA end. Looked up from germline, CDR1 is SGHDN and CDR2 is FVKESK. The CDR3 spans 15 residues.

This clonotype occurred many times. J is TRBJ2-3 and V is TRBV3-1; D gene ambiguous. From germline, CDR1 is LGHDT and CDR2 YNNKEL (reference sequence). V dropped 1 base and J dropped 14 bases, with 13 bases sitting between them. This CDR3 spans 12 amino acids. The CDR3 loop is CASSQAFSKTYF. The DNA of the CDR3 is TGTGCCAGCAGCCAAGCTTTTTCTAAAACGTATTTT.

In this sample, this clonotype turned up many times. The rearrangement links TRBV5-1 to TRBJ2-3, with TRBD2 matching over 7 bases. CDR3 length: 15 residues. J gave up 6 bases and V 3 bases, and 10 bases lay outside the gene matches. Germline V CDR1 and CDR2: SGHRS, YFSETQ. The CDR3, as DNA: TGCGCCAGCAGCTCCACGGGGGGTACACACGATACGCAGTATTTT. It translates to CASSSTGGTHDTQYF.

This clonotype was detected ten times or more. The CDR3 sequence is CSVGSAVITEAFF. The CDR3 DNA sequence: TGCAGTGTAGGATCCGCAGTGATCACTGAAGCTTTCTTT. V and J are TRBV20-1 and TRBJ1-1; no definite D call. The CDR3 is 13 amino acids. Deletions cut 7 bases from V and 4 bases from J, with 16 bases between. Per germline, CDR1 DFQATT and CDR2 SNEGSKA (reference sequence).

This clonotype appeared many times. The chain has TRBV12-3 or TRBV12-4 and TRBJ1-5, with a weak D call TRBD1 (5 bases). Trimming took 5 bases from V and 6 from J, leaving 14 bases between them. The CDR3 contains 14 residues. The CDR3 loop is CASSLQEGAQPQHF. Here the CDR3 DNA reads TGTGCCAGCAGTCTCCAGGAAGGGGCTCAGCCCCAGCATTTT.

The table lists this clonotype with a few counts. This chain connects TRBV7-7 to TRBJ2-1; 12 bases are a match to TRBD2. The CDR3 totals 16 residues. CDR1 and CDR2 from the germline V gene are SSHAT and FNYEAQ (reference sequence). Trimming took 5 bases from V and 10 from J; bases not matched to a gene: 12. The chain's CDR3 is CASSPRASGGAHEQFF. CDR3 bases: TGTGCCAGCAGCCCCCGGGCTAGCGGGGGGGCGCACGAGCAGTTCTTC.

This clonotype was picked up many times. V and J are TRBV20-1 and TRBJ2-1; D is undetermined. The CDR3 has 13 amino acids. Germline CDR1 reads DFQATT; CDR2 reads SNEGSKA (reference sequence). Between the trimmed V and J ends, which lost 6 bases and 1 base, there was a span of 10 bases. For the CDR3, the DNA is TGCAGTGCGGTAGCATCGTCCTACAATGAGCAGTTCTTC. Amino acid sequence: CSAVASSYNEQFF.